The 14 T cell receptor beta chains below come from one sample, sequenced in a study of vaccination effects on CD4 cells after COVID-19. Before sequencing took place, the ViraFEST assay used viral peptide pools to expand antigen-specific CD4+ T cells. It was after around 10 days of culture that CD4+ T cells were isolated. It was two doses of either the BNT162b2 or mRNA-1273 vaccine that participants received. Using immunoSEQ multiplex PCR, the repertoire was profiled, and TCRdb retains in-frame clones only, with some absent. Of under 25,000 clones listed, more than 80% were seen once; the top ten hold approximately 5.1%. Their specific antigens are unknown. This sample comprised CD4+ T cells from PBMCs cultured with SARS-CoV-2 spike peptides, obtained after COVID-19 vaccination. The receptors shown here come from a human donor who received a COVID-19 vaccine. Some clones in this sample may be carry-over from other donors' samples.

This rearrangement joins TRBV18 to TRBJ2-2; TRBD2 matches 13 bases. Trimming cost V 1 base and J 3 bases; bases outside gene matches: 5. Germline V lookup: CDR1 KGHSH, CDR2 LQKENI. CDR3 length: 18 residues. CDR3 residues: CASSPQTSGGRDTGELFF. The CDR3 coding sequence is TGTGCCAGCTCACCACAGACTAGCGGGGGGCGAGACACCGGGGAGCTGTTTTTT.

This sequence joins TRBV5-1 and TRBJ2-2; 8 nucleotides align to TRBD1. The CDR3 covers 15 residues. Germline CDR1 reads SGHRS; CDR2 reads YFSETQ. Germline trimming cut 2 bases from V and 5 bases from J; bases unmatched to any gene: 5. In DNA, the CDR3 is TGCGCCAGCAGCTTCCAGGGGGCCGTAACCGGGGAGCTGTTTTTT. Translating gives CASSFQGAVTGELFF.

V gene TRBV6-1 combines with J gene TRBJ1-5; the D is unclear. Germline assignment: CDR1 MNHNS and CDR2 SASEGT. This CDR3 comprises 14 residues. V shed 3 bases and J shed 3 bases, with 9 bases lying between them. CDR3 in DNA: TGTGCCAGCAGTGATTTCAGGTCCAATCAGCCCCAGCATTTT. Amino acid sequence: CASSDFRSNQPQHF.

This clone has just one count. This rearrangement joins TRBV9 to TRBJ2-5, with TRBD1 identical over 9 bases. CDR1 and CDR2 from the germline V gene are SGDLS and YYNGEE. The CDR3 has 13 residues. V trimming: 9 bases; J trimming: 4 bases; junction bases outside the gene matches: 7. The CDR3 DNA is TGTGCCACCAACAGGGGGCAAGGAGAGACCCAGTACTTC. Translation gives CATNRGQGETQYF.

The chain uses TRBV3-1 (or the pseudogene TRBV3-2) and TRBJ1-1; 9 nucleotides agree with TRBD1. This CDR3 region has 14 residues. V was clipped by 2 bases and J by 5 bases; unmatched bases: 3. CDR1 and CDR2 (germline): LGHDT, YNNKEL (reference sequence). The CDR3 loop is CASSQPGQGTEAFF. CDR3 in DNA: TGTGCCAGCAGCCAACCGGGACAGGGAACTGAAGCTTTCTTT.

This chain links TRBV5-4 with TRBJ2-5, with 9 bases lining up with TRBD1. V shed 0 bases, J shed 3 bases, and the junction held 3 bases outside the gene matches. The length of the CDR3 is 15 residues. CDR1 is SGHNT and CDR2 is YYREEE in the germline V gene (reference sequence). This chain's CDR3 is CASSLAGTGKETQYF. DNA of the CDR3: TGTGCCAGCAGCTTGGCCGGGACAGGGAAAGAGACCCAGTACTTC.

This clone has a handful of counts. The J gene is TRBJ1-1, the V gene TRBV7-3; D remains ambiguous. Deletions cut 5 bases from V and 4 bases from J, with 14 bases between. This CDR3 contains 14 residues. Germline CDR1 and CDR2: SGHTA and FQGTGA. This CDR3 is CASSLGWESTEAFF. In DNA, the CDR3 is TGTGCCAGCAGCCTCGGTTGGGAGAGCACTGAAGCTTTCTTT.

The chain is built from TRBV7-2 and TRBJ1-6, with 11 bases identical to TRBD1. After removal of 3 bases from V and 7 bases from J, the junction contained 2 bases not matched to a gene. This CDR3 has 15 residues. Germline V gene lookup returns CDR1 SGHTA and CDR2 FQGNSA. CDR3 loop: CASSFRDRGNSPLHF. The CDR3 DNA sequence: TGTGCCAGCAGCTTCCGGGACAGGGGGAATTCACCCCTCCACTTT.

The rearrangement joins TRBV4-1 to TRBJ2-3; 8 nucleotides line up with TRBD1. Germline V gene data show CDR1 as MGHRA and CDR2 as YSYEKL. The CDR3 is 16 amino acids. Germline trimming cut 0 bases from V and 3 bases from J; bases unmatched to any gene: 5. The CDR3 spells CASSQDGQGATDTQYF. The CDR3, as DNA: TGCGCCAGCAGCCAAGATGGGCAGGGGGCAACAGATACGCAGTATTTT.

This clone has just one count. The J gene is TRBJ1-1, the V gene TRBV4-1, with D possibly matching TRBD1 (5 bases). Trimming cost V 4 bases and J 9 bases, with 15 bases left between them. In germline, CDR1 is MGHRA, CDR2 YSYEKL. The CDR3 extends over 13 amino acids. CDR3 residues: CASSPREGEKAFF. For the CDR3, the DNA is TGCGCCAGCAGCCCCCGGGAAGGGGAAAAAGCTTTCTTT.

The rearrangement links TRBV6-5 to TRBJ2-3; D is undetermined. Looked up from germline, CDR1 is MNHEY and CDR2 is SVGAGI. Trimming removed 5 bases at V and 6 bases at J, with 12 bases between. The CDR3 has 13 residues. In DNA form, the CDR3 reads TGTGCCAGCAGTAAAAGAGGCGAGGATACGCAGTATTTT. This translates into CASSKRGEDTQYF.

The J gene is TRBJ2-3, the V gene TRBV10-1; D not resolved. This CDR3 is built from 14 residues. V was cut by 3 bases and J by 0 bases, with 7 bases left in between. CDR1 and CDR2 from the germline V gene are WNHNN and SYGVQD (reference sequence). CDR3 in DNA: TGCGCCAGCAGTGACGGCCGTAGCACAGATACGCAGTATTTT. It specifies CASSDGRSTDTQYF.

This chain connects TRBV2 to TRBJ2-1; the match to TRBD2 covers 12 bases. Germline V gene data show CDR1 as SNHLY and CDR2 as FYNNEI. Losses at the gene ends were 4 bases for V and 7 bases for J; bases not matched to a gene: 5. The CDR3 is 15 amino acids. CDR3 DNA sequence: TGTGCCAGCAGTGGAACTAGCGGGGGGTGGAATGAGCAGTTCTTC. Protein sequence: CASSGTSGGWNEQFF.

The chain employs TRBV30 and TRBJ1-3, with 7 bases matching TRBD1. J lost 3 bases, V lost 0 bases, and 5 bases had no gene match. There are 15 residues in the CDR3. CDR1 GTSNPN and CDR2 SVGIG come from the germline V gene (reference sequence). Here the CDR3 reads CAWSVGGASGNTIYF. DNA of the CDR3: TGTGCCTGGAGTGTAGGGGGCGCGAGTGGAAACACCATATATTTT. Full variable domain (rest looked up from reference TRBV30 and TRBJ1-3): SQTIHQWPATLVQPVGSPLSLECTVEGTSNPNLYWYRQAAGRGLQLLFYSVGIGQISSEVPQNLSASRPQDRQFILSSKKLLLSDSGFYLCAWSVGGASGNTIYFGEGSWLTVV.